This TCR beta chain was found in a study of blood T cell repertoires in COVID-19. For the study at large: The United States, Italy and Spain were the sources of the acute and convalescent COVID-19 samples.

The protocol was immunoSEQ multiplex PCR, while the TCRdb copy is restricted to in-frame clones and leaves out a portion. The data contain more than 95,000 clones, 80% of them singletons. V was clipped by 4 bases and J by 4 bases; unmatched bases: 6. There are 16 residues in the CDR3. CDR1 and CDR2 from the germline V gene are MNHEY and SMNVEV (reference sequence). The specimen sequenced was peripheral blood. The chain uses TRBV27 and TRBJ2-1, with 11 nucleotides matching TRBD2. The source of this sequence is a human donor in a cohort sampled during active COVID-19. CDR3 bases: TGTGCCAGCAGTTCCGTAGCGGGAGGGTCATACAATGAGCAGTTCTTC. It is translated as CASSSVAGGSYNEQFF.